The 19 T cell receptor beta chains in this list originate from one sample, sequenced in a study of T cell responses to AZD1222 COVID-19 vaccine. Sequencing used immunoSEQ multiplex PCR; TCRdb keeps in-frame clones, though not all of them. The sample has roughly 150,000 clones, around 89% seen once. This material consisted of peripheral blood, taken on day 0 of AZD1222 vaccination. These receptor sequences come from an adult in good health.

V gene TRBV27 combines with J gene TRBJ2-3; TRBD2 might be the D (5 bases). V shed 7 bases and J shed 3 bases, with 14 bases lying between them. Germline V gene lookup returns CDR1 MNHEY and CDR2 SMNVEV (reference sequence). This CDR3 spans 14 amino acids. CDR3 sequence reads: CASTVGVRTDTQYF. The CDR3 nucleotides are TGTGCCAGCACGGTCGGGGTGAGGACAGATACGCAGTATTTT.

J is TRBJ2-2 and V is TRBV19; TRBD1 is a possible D gene (6 bases). The CDR3 is 16 amino acids. Trimming shortened V by 5 bases and J by 4 bases, and 17 bases separated the two germline ends. The germline gives CDR1 LNHDA, CDR2 SQIVND (reference sequence). DNA of the CDR3: TGTGCCAGTAGTCTCACGACAGGCAGTGGCACCGGGGAGCTGTTTTTT. It specifies CASSLTTGSGTGELFF.

The chain uses TRBV5-5 and TRBJ2-2, with 8 bases that match TRBD2. The CDR3 runs 16 residues. Germline V CDR1 and CDR2: SGHKS, YYEKEE (reference sequence). Trimming took 0 bases from V and 5 from J; bases not matched to a gene: 6. This CDR3 is CASSLVPGGPTGELFF. DNA of the CDR3: TGTGCCAGCAGCTTGGTTCCGGGGGGGCCAACCGGGGAGCTGTTTTTT. Full variable domain (rest looked up from reference TRBV5-5 and TRBJ2-2): DAGVTQSPTHLIKTRGQQVTLRCSPISGHKSVSWYQQVLGQGPQFIFQYYEKEERGRGNFPDRFSARQFPNYSSELNVNALLLGDSALYLCASSLVPGGPTGELFFGEGSRLTVL.

The chain links TRBV15 to TRBJ1-1; no firm D call. The CDR3 is 15 amino acids. The ends were cut back, 0 bases at V and 1 base at J, with 9 bases in the middle. The germline V gene has CDR1 LNHNV and CDR2 YYDKDF (reference sequence). CDR3 DNA: TGTGCCACCAGCAGAGATCTTTTGGGGAACACTGAAGCTTTCTTT. Translation gives CATSRDLLGNTEAFF.

This chain connects TRBV6-1 to TRBJ2-2; D gene unclear. Germline V lookup: CDR1 MNHNS, CDR2 SASEGT. V lost 1 base, J lost 3 bases, and 9 bases lay in between. This CDR3 has 15 residues. CDR3 sequence: CASSEVRYYTGELFF. The CDR3 DNA sequence: TGTGCCAGCAGTGAAGTTCGGTATTACACCGGGGAGCTGTTTTTT.

The chain joins TRBV2 to TRBJ2-3, with D tentatively TRBD2 (7 bases). The V end was cut by 9 bases, the J end by 0 bases, with 10 bases between. CDR1 and CDR2 (germline): SNHLY, FYNNEI. The CDR3 totals 13 residues. The CDR3 protein is CARGGQSTDTQYF. In DNA, the CDR3 is TGTGCCAGGGGGGGGCAGAGCACAGATACGCAGTATTTT.

The CDR3 sequence: CASSLEGWTEAFF. The DNA for the CDR3 is TGCGCCAGCAGCTTGGAGGGGTGGACTGAAGCTTTCTTT. V gene TRBV5-1 combines with J gene TRBJ1-1, with TRBD1 as a possible D gene (5 bases). Looked up from germline, CDR1 is SGHRS and CDR2 is YFSETQ. V lost 0 bases and J lost 5, with 8 bases in between. The CDR3 is 13 amino acids.

V gene TRBV4-1 combines with J gene TRBJ2-3; 8 bases fit TRBD1. Germline V gives CDR1 MGHRA, CDR2 YSYEKL. The CDR3 runs to 16 residues. With V trimmed by 1 base and J by 1 base, 4 bases remained unmatched. DNA for the CDR3: TGCGCCAGCAGCCAAGTACAGGGGGTCCGCACAGATACGCAGTATTTT. Translation: CASSQVQGVRTDTQYF.

V usage is TRBV21-1 and J usage is TRBJ1-2; the table calls TRBD1, which could not be checked here. TRBV21-1 is deemed a pseudogene. The CDR3 sequence is 16 residues long. CDR3: CASSKPTGTANYGYTF. The CDR3 DNA sequence: TGTGCCAGCAGCAAACCGACCGGGACAGCGAACTATGGCTACACCTTC.

The chain recombines TRBV5-1 with TRBJ2-1; possible D gene TRBD2, 6 bases. In germline, CDR1 is SGHRS, CDR2 YFSETQ. The CDR3 is 16 residues long. V lost 3 bases to trimming and J lost 1 base, with 14 bases between them. The CDR3 coding sequence is TGCGCCAGCAGCTCCGGACCGGAGGGGTCCTACAATGAGCAGTTCTTC. Protein: CASSSGPEGSYNEQFF.

CDR3 amino acids: CASSPDRAYSPLHF. In nucleotides, the CDR3 is TGTGCCAGCAGCCCCGACAGGGCTTATTCACCCCTCCACTTT. The rearrangement links TRBV11-2 to TRBJ1-6, with TRBD1 matching over 7 bases. J gave up 8 bases and V 5 bases, and 6 bases lay outside the gene matches. The CDR3 is 14 amino acids. Germline V lookup: CDR1 SGHAT, CDR2 FQNNGV.

The chain combines TRBV7-2 with TRBJ2-1; TRBD2 is a possible D gene (6 bases). Germline assignment: CDR1 SGHTA and CDR2 FQGNSA. V was trimmed by 3 bases and J by 2 bases, leaving 11 bases between them. This CDR3 is built from 15 residues. The CDR3 DNA reads as TGTGCCAGCAGCTTTGGCGGGGCTACCTACAATGAGCAGTTCTTC. It codes for CASSFGGATYNEQFF.

The genes are TRBV6-2 or TRBV6-3 and TRBJ2-7; D remains unclear. This CDR3 has 15 residues. The V end lost 2 bases, the J end lost 2 bases, and 13 bases lay between the germline ends. CDR1 and CDR2 (germline): MNHEY, SVGEGT. For the CDR3, the DNA is TGTGCCAGCAGTTACGCGGTAGACCTAACCTACGAGCAGTACTTC. As protein: CASSYAVDLTYEQYF.

This clone has a handful of counts. The chain has TRBV7-9 and TRBJ2-1; TRBD1 agrees at 10 bases. J gave up 6 bases and V 4 bases, and 3 bases lay outside the gene matches. CDR3 size: 14 residues. In germline, CDR1 is SEHNR, CDR2 FQNEAQ (reference sequence). Written as DNA, the CDR3 is TGTGCCAGCAGCTCCCGGGACAGGGGCAATGAGCAGTTCTTC. This gives the protein CASSSRDRGNEQFF.

The chain is built from TRBV10-3 and TRBJ2-5; 7 bases line up with TRBD2. The CDR3 has 16 amino acids. V was pared by 4 bases and J by 0 bases, with 8 bases of the junction left unmatched. Germline V gene data show CDR1 as ENHRY and CDR2 as SYGVKD. Written as DNA, the CDR3 is TGTGCCATCAGTGCCGTGACGGGGGGACACCAAGAGACCCAGTACTTC. Protein product: CAISAVTGGHQETQYF.

The rearrangement uses TRBV7-2 and TRBJ2-5; 12 bases align to TRBD2. The germline V gene has CDR1 SGHTA and CDR2 FQGNSA. Trimming at V came to 5 bases and at J to 10 bases, leaving 14 bases not matched to a gene. This CDR3 is 16 amino acids long. In nucleotides, the CDR3 is TGTGCCAGCAGCAATCCGGGACTAGCGGGCCGTGGGGTCCAGTACTTC. Translation: CASSNPGLAGRGVQYF.

V and J are TRBV15 and TRBJ1-1; D is uncertain. Germline V CDR1 and CDR2: LNHNV, YYDKDF (reference sequence). The CDR3 has 13 amino acids. V lost 0 bases and J 8 bases, leaving 10 bases between the germline ends. CDR3 residues: CATSRDLGREAFF. Written as DNA, the CDR3 is TGTGCCACCAGCAGAGATTTGGGCAGGGAAGCTTTCTTT.

The V and J genes are TRBV28 and TRBJ2-7; D possibly corresponds to TRBD2 (8 bases). CDR3 length: 17 amino acids. The ends were cut back, 5 bases at V and 2 bases at J, with 22 bases in the middle. Germline V CDR1 and CDR2: MDHEN, SYDVKM. For the CDR3, the DNA is TGTGCCAGCAGTCTACCCGGGGGGGGACAGCAAACCTACGAGCAGTACTTC. Translation: CASSLPGGGQQTYEQYF.

The genes are TRBV11-3 and TRBJ2-2, with TRBD1 identical over 9 bases. This CDR3 contains 17 residues. V was clipped by 0 bases and J by 6 bases; unmatched bases: 8. Germline lookup yields CDR1 SGHNT and CDR2 YENEEA. CDR3 nucleotides: TGTGCCAGCAGCTTAGATCCGATACAGGGGGCGGCCGGGGAGCTGTTTTTT. Translating gives CASSLDPIQGAAGELFF.